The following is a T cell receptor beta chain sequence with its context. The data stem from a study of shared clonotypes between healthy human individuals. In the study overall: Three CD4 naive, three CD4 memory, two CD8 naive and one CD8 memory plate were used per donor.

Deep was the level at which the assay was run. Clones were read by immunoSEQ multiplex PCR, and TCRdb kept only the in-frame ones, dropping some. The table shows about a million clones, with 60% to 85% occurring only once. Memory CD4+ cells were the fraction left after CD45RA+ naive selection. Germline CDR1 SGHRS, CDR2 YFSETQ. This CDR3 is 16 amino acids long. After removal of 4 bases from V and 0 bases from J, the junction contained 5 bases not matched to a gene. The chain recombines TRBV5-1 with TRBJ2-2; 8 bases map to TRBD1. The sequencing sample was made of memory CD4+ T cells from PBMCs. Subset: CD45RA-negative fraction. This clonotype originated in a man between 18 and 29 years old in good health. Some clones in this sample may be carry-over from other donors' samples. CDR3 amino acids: CASSRTTGANTGELFF. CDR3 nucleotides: TGCGCCAGCAGCCGGACGACAGGGGCGAACACCGGGGAGCTGTTTTTT.